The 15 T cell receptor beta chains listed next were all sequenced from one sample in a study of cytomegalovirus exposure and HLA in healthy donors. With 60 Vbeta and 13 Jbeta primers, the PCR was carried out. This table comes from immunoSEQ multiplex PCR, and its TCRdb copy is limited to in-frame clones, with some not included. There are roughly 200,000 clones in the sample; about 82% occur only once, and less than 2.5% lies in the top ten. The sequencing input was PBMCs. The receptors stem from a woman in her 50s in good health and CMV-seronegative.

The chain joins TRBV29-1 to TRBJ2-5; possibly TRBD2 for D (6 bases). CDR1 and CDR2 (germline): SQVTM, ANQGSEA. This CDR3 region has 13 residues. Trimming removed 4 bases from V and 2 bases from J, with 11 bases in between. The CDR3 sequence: CSVAERVQETQYF. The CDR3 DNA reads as TGCAGCGTTGCCGAGCGGGTACAAGAGACCCAGTACTTC. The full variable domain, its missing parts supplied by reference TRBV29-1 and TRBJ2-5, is SAVISQKPSRDICQRGTSLTIQCQVDSQVTMMFWYRQQPGQSLTLIATANQGSEATYESGFVIDKFPISRPNLTFSTLTVSNMSPEDSSIYLCSVAERVQETQYFGPGTRLLVL.

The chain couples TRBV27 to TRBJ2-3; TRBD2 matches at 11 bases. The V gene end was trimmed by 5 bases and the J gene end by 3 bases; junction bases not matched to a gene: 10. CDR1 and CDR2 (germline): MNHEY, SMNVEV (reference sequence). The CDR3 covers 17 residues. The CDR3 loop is CASSELKTSGNTDTQYF. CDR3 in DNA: TGTGCCAGCAGTGAATTGAAGACTAGCGGGAATACAGATACGCAGTATTTT.

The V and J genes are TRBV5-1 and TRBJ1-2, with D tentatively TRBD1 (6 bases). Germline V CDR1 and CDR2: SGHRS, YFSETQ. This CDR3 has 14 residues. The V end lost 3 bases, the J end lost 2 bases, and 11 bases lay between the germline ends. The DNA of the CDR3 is TGCGCCAGCAGCTCGACAGGAGCAAACTATGGCTACACCTTC. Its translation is CASSSTGANYGYTF.

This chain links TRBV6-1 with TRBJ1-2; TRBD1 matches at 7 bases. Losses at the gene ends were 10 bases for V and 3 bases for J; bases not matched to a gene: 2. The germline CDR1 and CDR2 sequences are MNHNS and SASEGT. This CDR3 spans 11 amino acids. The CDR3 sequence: CATGTDYGYTF. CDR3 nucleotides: TGTGCCACCGGGACAGACTATGGCTACACCTTC.

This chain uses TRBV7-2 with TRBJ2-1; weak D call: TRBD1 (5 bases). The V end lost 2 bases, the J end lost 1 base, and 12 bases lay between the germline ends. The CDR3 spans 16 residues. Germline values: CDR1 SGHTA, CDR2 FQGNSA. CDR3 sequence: CASSLSWGASYNEQFF. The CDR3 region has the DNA TGTGCCAGCAGCTTAAGCTGGGGCGCATCCTACAATGAGCAGTTCTTC.

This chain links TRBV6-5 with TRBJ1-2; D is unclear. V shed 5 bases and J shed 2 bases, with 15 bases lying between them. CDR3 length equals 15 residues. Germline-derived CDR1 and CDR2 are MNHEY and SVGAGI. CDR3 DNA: TGTGCCAGCAGTCTCCGTGGAGGAGAGAACTATGGCTACACCTTC. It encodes CASSLRGGENYGYTF.

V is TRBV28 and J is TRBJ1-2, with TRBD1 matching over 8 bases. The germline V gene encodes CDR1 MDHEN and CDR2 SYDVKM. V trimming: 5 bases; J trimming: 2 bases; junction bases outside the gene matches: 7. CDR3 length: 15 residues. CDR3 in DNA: TGTGCCAGCAGTCTCCGGACAGGGAAAAACTATGGCTACACCTTC. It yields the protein CASSLRTGKNYGYTF.

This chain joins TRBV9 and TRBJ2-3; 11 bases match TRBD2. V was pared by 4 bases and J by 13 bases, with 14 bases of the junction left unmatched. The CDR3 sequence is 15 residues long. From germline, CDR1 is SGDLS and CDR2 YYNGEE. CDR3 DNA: TGTGCCAGCAGCCCACCGGGACTAGCGGATCTACGGGAGTATTTT. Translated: CASSPPGLADLREYF.

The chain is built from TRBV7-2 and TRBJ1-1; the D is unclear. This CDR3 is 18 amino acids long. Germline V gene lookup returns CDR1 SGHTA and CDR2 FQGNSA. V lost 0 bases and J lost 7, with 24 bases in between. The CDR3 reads CASSLASIAGRRGFEAFF. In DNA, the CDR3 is TGTGCCAGCAGCTTAGCGTCAATCGCGGGCCGTCGTGGCTTTGAAGCTTTCTTT.

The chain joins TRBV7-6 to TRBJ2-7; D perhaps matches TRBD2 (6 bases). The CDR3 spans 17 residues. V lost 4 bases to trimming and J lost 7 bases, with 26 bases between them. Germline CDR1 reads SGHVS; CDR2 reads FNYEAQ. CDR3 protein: CASSSINREITPGEQYF. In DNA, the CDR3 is TGTGCCAGCAGCTCGATTAACCGGGAGATAACACCAGGGGAGCAGTACTTC.

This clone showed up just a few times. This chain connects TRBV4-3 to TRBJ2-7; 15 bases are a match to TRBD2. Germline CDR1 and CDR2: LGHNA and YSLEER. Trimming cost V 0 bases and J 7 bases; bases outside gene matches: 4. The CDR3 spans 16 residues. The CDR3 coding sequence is TGCGCCAGCAGCCAAGACGGACTAGCGGGAGGGTTGGAGCAGTACTTC. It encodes CASSQDGLAGGLEQYF.

In nucleotides, the CDR3 is TGTGCCAGTAGCCAAAGAGGGTTAGAGCAGTTCTTC. As protein: CASSQRGLEQFF. The J gene is TRBJ2-1, the V gene TRBV19; perhaps TRBD2 as D (5 bases). This CDR3 comprises 12 residues. V was cut by 6 bases and J by 10 bases, with 13 bases left in between. Germline values: CDR1 LNHDA, CDR2 SQIVND (reference sequence).

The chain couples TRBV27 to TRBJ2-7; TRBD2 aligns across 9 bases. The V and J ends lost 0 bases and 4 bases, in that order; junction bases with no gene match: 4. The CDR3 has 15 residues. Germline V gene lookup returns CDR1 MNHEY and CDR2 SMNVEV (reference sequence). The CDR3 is CASSLSPSGKYEQYF. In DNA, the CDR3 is TGTGCCAGCAGTTTATCCCCTAGCGGGAAGTACGAGCAGTACTTC.

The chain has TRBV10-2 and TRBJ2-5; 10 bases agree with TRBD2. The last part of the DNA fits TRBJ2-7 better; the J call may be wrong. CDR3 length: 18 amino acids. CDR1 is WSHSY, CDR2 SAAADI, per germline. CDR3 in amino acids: CASSDYNNLAGVPYEQYF. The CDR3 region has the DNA TGCGCCAGCAGTGATTACAACAATCTAGCGGGAGTTCCCTACGAGCAGTACTTC.

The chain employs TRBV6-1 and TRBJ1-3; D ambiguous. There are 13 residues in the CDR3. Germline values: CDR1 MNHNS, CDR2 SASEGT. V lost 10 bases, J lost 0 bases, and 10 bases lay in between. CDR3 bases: TGTGCCACGGGGTGGTCCTCTGGAAACACCATATATTTT. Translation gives CATGWSSGNTIYF.